The following is a T cell receptor beta chain sequence with its context. TCRdb keeps only in-frame clones here, not all; method: immunoSEQ multiplex PCR. Of approximately 71,000 clones in the sample, roughly 90% were seen once. The data were taken from a study of T cells after somatic rescue of genetic block. Per germline, CDR1 LGHNA and CDR2 YSLEER. This CDR3 region has 16 residues. V gave up 3 bases and J gave up 4 bases; unmatched junction bases: 7. Sequencing was done on a sample of peripheral blood mononuclear cells (PBMCs). The chain links TRBV4-3 to TRBJ2-1; 9 bases match TRBD2. This clonotype was sampled from a man aged 40-50 years. DNA for the CDR3: TGCGCCAGCAGCCACCTCCCCGCGGGGGGGTACAATGAGCAGTTCTTC. Translation gives CASSHLPAGGYNEQFF.